This paragraph reports one T cell receptor beta chain. The V and J ends lost 5 bases and 1 base respectively, with 5 bases between them. The CDR3 sequence is 11 residues long. CDR1 and CDR2 from the germline V gene are SQVTM and ANQGSEA. The data belong to a study of blood T cell repertoires in COVID-19. Background on the study: Samples taken during acute and convalescent COVID-19 were collected in the United States, Italy and Spain.

The assay was immunoSEQ multiplex PCR, and TCRdb's table has in-frame clones only and misses some. Of fewer than 450,000 clones listed, 88% are singletons. The TCR was taken from a woman aged 18-29 years who had recovered from COVID-19. The rearrangement joins TRBV29-1 to TRBJ1-2; D uncertain. The specimen sequenced was PBMCs or T cells enriched from blood (not recorded which). CDR3 protein: CSVSDNYGYTF. The CDR3 DNA reads TGCAGCGTTTCAGATAACTATGGCTACACCTTC.